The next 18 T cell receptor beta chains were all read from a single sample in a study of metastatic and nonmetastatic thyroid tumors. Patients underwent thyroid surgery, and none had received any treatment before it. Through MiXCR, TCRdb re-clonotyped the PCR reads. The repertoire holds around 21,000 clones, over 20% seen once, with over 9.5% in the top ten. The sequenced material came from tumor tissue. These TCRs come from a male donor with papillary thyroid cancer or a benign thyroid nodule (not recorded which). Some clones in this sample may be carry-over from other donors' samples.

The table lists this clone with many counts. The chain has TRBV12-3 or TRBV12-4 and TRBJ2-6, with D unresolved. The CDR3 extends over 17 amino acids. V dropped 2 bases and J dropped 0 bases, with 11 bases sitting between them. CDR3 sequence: CASSLWGFDSGANVLTF. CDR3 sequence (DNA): TGTGCCAGCAGTTTATGGGGTTTCGACTCTGGGGCCAACGTCCTGACTTTC.

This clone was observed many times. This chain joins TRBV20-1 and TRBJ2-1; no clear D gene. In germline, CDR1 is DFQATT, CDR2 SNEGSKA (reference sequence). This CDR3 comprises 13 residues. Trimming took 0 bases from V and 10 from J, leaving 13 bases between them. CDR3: CSAREYSRVEQFF. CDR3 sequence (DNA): TGCAGTGCTAGAGAATACAGCCGAGTGGAGCAGTTCTTC.

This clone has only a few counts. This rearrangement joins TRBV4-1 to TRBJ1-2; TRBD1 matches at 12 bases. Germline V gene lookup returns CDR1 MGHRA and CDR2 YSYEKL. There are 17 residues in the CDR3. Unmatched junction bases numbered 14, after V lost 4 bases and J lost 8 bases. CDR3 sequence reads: CASSPDTGTGGAGGYTF. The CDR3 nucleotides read TGCGCCAGCAGCCCCGACACCGGGACAGGGGGCGCTGGAGGCTACACCTTC.

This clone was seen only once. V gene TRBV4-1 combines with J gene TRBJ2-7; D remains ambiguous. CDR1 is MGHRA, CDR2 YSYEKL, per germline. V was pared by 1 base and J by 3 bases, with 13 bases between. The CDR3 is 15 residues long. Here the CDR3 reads CASSQGTCVIYEQYF. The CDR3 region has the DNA TGCGCCAGCAGCCAAGGTACTTGCGTGATCTACGAGCAGTACTTC.

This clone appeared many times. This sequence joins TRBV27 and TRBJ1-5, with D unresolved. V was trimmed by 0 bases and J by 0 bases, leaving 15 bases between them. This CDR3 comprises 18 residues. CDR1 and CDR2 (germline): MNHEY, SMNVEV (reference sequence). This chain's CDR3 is CASSLSLAALYSNQPQHF. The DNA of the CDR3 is TGTGCCAGCAGTTTATCGTTGGCAGCACTTTATAGCAATCAGCCCCAGCATTTT.

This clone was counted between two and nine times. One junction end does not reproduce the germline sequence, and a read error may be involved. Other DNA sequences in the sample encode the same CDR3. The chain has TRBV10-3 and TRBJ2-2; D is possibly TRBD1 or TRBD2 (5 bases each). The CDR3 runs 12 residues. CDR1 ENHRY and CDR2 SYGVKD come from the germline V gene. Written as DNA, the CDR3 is TGCGCCACCGGGGACGACACCGGGGAGCTGTTTTTT. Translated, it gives CATGDDTGELFF.

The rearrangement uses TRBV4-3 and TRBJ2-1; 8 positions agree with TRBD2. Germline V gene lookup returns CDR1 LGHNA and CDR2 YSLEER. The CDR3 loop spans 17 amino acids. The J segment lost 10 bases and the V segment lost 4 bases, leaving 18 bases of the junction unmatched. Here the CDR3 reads CASSPDGRVLGGGEQFF. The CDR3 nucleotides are TGCGCCAGCAGCCCAGACGGGAGGGTCCTAGGAGGTGGCGAGCAGTTCTTC.

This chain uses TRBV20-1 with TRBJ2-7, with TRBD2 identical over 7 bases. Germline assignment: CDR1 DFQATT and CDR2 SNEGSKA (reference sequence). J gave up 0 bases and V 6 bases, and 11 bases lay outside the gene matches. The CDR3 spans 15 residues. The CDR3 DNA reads TGCAGTGCCGTCAGTAGCGGGTCCTACTCCTACGAGCAGTACTTC. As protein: CSAVSSGSYSYEQYF.

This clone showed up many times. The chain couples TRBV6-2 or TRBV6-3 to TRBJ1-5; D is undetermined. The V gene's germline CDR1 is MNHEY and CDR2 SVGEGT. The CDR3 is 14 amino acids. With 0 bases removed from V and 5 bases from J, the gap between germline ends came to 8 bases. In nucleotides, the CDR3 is TGTGCCAGCAGTTACTCGACTAGGGATCAGCCCCAGCATTTT. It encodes CASSYSTRDQPQHF.

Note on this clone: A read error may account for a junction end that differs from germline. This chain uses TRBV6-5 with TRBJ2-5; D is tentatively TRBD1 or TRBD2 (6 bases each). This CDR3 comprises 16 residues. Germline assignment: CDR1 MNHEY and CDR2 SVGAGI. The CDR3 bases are TGTGCCCGCAGTTACTCGTTCACAGGGTGGGGAGGGACCCAGTACTTC. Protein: CARSYSFTGWGGTQYF.

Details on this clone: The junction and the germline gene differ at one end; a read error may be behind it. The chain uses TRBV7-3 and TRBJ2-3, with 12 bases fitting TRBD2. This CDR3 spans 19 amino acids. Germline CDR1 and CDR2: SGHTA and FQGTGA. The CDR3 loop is CAISIRGLAGGLITDTQYF. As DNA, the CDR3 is TGTGCCATCAGCATAAGGGGACTAGCGGGTGGATTAATCACAGATACGCAGTATTTT. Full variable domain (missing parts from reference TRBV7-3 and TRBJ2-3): GAGVSQTPSNKVTEKGKYVELRCDPISGHTALYWYRQSLGQGPEFLIYFQGTGAADDSGLPNDRFFAVRPEGSVSTLKIQRTERGDSAVYLCAISIRGLAGGLITDTQYFGPGTRLTVL.

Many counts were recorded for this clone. Here the CDR3 reads CSARDIGDRGVVDYGYTF. As DNA, the CDR3 is TGCAGTGCTAGAGATATAGGAGACAGGGGGGTGGTGGACTATGGCTACACCTTC. The chain carries TRBV20-1 and TRBJ1-2; TRBD1 matches 9 bases. Germline CDR1 reads DFQATT; CDR2 reads SNEGSKA (reference sequence). This CDR3 is 18 amino acids long. The V gene end was trimmed by 0 bases and the J gene end by 3 bases; junction bases not matched to a gene: 14.

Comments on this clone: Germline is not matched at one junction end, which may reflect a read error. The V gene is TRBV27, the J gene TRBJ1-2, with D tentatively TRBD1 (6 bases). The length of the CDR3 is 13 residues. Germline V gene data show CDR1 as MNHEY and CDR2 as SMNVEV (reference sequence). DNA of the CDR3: TGTGCCAGCGCTAGGGGGGAGGGTGGTGGCTCCACCTTC. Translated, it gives CASARGEGGGSTF.

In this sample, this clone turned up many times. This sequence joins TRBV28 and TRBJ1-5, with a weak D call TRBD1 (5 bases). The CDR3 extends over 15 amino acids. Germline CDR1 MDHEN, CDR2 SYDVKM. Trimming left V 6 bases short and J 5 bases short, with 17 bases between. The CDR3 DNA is TGTGCCAGCAGCCCAAGGGGAGGCTTTTATCAGCCCCAGCATTTT. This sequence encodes CASSPRGGFYQPQHF. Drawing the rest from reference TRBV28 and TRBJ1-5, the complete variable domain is DVKVTQSSRYLVKRTGEKVFLECVQDMDHENMFWYRQDPGLGLRLIYFSYDVKMKEKGDIPEGYSVSREKKERFSLILESASTNQTSMYLCASSPRGGFYQPQHFGDGTRLSIL.

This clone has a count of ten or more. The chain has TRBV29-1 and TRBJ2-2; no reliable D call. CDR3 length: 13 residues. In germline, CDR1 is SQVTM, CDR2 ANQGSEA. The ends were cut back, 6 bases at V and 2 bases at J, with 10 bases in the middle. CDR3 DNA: TGCAGCGTCCAAATAGATAACACCGGGGAGCTGTTTTTT. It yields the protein CSVQIDNTGELFF.

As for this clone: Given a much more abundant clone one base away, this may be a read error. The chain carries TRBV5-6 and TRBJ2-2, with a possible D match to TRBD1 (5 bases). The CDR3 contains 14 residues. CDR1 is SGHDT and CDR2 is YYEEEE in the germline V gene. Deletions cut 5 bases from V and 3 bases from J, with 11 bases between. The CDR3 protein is CASRLRVYTGELFF. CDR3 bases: TGTGCCAGCAGGCTCAGGGTTTACACCGGGGAGCTGTTTTTT.

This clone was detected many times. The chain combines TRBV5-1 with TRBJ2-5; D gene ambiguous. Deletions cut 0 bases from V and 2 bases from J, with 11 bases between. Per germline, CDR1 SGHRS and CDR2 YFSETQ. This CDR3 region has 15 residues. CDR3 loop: CASSLAPQRQETQYF. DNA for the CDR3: TGCGCCAGCAGCTTGGCCCCACAGAGACAAGAGACCCAGTACTTC. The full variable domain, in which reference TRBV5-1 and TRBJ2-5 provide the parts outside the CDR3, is KAGVTQTPRYLIKTRGQQVTLSCSPISGHRSVSWYQQTPGQGLQFLFEYFSETQRNKGNFPGRFSGRQFSNSRSEMNVSTLELGDSALYLCASSLAPQRQETQYFGPGTRLLVL.

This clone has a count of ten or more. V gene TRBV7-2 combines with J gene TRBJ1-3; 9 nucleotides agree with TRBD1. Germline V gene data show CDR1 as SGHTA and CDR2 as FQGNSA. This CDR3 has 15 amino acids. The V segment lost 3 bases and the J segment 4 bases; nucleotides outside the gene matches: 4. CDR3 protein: CASSFGTGKGNTIYF. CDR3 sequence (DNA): TGTGCCAGCAGCTTTGGGACAGGGAAAGGAAACACCATATATTTT. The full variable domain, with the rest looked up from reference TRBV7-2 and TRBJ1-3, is GAGVSQSPSNKVTEKGKDVELRCDPISGHTALYWYRQSLGQGLEFLIYFQGNSAPDKSGLPSDRFSAERTGGSVSTLTIQRTQQEDSAVYLCASSFGTGKGNTIYFGEGSWLTVV.